The present entry profiles one TCR beta chain with its context. Its antigen is unknown. Other DNA sequences from this sample encode an identical CDR3 as well. The CDR3 contains 13 residues. V was shortened by 0 bases and J by 1 base, with 4 bases between the two germline ends. The germline V gene has CDR1 SGHRS and CDR2 YFSETQ. This related bone marrow graft donor gave peripheral blood on the day of marrow donation. The data derive from a study of T cells after posttransplantation cyclophosphamide. Overall study results and limits: Donor-recipient repertoire similarity was low at 1-2 months, rising over year one.

Profiling relied on immunoSEQ multiplex PCR, and the TCRdb table lists in-frame clones only, not all of them. The sample holds 47,000 or so clones; approximately 90% are singletons and the top ten take around 3%. The sequence derives from a woman between 50 and 59 years old in good health and a related stem cell transplant donor. This chain links TRBV5-1 with TRBJ1-1; no firm D call. Material for sequencing was PBMCs. The CDR3 spells CASSLDRNTEAFF. CDR3 bases: TGCGCCAGCAGCTTGGACAGGAACACTGAAGCTTTCTTT.